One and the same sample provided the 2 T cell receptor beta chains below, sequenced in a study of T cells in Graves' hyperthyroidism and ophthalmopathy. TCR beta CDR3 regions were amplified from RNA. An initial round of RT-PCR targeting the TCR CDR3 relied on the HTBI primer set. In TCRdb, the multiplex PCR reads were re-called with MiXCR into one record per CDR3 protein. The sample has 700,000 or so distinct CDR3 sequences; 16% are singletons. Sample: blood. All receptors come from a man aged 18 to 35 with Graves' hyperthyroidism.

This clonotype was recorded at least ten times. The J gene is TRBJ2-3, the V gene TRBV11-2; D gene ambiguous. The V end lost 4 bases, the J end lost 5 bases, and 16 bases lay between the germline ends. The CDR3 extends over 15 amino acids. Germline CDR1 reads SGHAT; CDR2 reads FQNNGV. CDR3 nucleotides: TGTGCCAGCAGCTCAATCGGTATCTCAGGAGATACGCAGTATTTT. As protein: CASSSIGISGDTQYF.

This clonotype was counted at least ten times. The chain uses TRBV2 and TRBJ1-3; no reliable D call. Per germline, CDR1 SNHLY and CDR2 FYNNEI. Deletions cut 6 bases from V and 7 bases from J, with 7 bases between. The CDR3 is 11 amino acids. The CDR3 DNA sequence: TGTGCCAGCAGAGTCGGGAACACCATATATTTT. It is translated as CASRVGNTIYF.